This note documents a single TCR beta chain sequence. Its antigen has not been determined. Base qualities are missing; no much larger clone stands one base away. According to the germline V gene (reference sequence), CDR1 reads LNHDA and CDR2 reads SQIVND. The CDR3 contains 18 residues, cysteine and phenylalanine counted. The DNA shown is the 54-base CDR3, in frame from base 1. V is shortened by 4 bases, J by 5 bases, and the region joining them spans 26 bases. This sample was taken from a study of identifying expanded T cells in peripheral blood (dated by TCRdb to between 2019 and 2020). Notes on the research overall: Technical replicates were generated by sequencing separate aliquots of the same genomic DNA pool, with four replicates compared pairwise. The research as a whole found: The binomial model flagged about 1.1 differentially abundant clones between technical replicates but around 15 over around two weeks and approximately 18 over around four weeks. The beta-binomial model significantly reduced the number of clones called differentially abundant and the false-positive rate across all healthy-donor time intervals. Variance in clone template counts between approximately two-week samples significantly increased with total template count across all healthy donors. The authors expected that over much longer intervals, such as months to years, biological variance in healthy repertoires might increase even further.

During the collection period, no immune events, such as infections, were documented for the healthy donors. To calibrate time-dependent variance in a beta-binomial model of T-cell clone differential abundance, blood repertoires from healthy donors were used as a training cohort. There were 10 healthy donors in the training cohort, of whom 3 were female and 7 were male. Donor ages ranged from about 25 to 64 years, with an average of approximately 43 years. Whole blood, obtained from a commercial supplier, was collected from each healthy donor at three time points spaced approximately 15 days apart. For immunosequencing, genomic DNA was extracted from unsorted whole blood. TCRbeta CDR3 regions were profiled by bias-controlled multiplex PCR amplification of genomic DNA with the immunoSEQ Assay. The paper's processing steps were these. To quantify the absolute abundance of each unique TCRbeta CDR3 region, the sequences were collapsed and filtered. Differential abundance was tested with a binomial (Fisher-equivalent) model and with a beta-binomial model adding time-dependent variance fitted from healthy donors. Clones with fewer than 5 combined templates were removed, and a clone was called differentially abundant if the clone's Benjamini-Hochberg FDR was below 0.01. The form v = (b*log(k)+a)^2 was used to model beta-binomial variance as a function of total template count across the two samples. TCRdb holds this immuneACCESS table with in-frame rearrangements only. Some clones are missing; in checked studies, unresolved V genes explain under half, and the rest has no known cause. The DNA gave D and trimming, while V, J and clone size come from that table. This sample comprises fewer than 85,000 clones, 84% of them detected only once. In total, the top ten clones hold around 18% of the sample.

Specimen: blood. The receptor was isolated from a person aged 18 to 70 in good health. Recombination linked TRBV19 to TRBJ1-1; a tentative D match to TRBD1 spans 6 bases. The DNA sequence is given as TGTGCCAGTAGTACCGAAGGCAGGAAGATGAGGGGGTTTACTGAAGCTTTCTTT. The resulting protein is CASSTEGRKMRGFTEAFF. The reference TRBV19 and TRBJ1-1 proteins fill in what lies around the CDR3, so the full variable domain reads DGGITQSPKYLFRKEGQNVTLSCEQNLNHDAMYWYRQDPGQGLRLIYYSQIVNDFQKGDIAEGYSVSREKKESFPLTVTSAQKNPTAFYLCASSTEGRKMRGFTEAFFGQGTRLTVV.